This T cell receptor (beta chain) was captured by sequencing in a study of T cells in localized non-small cell lung cancer. Assay used: immunoSEQ multiplex PCR; TCRdb lists only in-frame clones, some missing. The repertoire holds 70,000 to 95,000 clones, roughly 91% seen once, with approximately 4% in the top ten. V gave up 0 bases and J gave up 0 bases, with 5 bases separating them. The CDR3 length is 14 residues. CDR1 is SGHDT, CDR2 YYEEEE, per germline. The receptor was isolated from a woman aged 35-75 years with stage II squamous cell lung carcinoma. The sequenced sample was PBMCs, obtained before any cancer treatment. This chain links TRBV5-6 with TRBJ2-3; D is uncertain. CDR3 region: CASSLGLSTDTQYF. The CDR3 nucleotides are TGTGCCAGCAGCTTGGGACTTAGCACAGATACGCAGTATTTT.